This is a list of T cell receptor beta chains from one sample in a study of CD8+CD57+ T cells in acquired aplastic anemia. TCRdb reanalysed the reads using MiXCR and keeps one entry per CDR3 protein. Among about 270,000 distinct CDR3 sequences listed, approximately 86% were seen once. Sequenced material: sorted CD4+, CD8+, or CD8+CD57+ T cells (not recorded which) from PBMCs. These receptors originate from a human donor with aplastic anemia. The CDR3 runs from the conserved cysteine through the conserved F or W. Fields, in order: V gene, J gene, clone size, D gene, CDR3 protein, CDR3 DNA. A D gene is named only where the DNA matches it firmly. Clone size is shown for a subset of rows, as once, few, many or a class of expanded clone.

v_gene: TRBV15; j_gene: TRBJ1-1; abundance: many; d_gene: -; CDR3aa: CATSRQGSEAFF; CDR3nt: TGTGCCACCAGCAGACAGGGGAGTGAAGCTTTCTTT
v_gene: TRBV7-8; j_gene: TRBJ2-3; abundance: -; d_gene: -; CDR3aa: CASSFARGPDSQSQYF; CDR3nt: TGTGCCAGCAGCTTTGCGAGAGGCCCCGATTCGCAGTCGCAGTATTTT
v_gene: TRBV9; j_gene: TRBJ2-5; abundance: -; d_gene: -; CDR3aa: CASNGATDTQYF; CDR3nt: TGTGCCAGCAACGGAGCTACAGATACGCAGTACTTT
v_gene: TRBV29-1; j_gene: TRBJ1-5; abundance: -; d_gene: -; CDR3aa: CSVGARDQPQHF; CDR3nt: TGCAGCGTTGGGGCCAGGGATCAGCCCCAGCATTTT
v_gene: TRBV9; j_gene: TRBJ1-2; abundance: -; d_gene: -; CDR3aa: CASSAGTSAVDTHTF; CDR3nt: TGTGCCAGCAGCGCCGGGACTAGCGCAGTAGATACGCACACCTTC
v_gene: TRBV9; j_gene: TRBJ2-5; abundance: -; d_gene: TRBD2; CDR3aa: CASSVATSGIDTQYF; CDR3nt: TGTGCCAGCAGCGTCGCGACTAGCGGAATAGATACGCAGTACTTC
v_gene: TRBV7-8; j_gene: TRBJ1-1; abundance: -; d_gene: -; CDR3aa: CASSLERGPDTQYFF; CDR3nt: TGTGCCAGCAGCTTAGAGCGAGGTCCCGATACGCAGTATTTCTTT
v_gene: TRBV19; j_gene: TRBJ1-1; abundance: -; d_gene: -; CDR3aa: CASRSTGTAFF; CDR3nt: TGTGCCAGTAGGTCGACAGGTACAGCTTTCTTT
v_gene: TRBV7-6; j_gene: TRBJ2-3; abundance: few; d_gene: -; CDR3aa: CASSLAHGTKEHQF; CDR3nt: TGTGCCAGCAGCTTAGCCCACGGGACAAAAGAGCACCAGTTT
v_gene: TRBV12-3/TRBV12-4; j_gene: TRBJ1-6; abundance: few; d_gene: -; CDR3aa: CASSFEGSGRSPLHF; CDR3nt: TGTGCCAGCAGTTTCGAGGGGTCTGGTCGTTCACCCCTCCACTTT
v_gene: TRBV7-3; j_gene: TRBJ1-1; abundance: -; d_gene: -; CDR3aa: CASSLSGQGNNAAFF; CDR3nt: TGTGCCAGCAGCCTAAGCGGTCAGGGGAACAATGCAGCTTTCTTT
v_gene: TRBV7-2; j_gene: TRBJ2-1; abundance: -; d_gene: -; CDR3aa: CASSSEVTGGQFLQFF; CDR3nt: TGTGCCAGCAGCTCCGAGGTTACGGGTGGACAGTTTTTGCAGTTCTTC
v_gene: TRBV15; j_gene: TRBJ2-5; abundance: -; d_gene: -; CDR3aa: CPTFRRTCQETQYF; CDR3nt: TGTCCCACCTTCAGGCGGACCTGCCAAGAGACCCAGTACTTC
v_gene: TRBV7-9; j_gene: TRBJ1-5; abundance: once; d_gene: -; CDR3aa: CASSFEPDRKQPQHF; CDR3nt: TGTGCCAGCAGCTTTGAGCCAGACCGAAAACAGCCCCAGCATTTT
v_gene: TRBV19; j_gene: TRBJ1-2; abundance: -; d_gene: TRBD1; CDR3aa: CASSIGSGTGGGRDGYTF; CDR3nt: TGTGCCAGTAGTATAGGTTCCGGGACAGGGGGCGGTAGGGACGGCTACACCTTC
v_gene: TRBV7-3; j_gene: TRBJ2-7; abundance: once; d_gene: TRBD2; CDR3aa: CASSGGGGAYEQCF; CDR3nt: TGTGCCAGCAGCGGCGGGGGAGGAGCCTACGAGCAGTGCTTC
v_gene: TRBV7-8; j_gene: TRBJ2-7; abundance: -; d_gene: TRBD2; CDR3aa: CASSASGSKSYEQYF; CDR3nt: TGTGCCAGCAGCGCCAGCGGGAGTAAGTCCTACGAGCAGTACTTC
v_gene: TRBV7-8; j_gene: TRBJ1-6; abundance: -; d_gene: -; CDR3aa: CASSMSSSGELFFLHF; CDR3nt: TGTGCCAGCAGCATGTCGAGCTCCGGGGAGCTGTTTTTTCTCCACTTT
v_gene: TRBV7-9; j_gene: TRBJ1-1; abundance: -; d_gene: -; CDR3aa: CAYEVAAYGKTEYFF; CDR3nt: TGTGCCTACGAGGTAGCGGCGTACGGGAAGACTGAATACTTCTTT
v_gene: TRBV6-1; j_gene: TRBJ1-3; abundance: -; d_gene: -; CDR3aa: CASRRDNRESRAGNTIYF; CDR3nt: TGTGCCAGCAGGCGCGACAACAGGGAGAGTAGGGCTGGAAACACCATATATTTT